A selection of T cell receptor beta chains follows, all from one sample in a study of shared clonotypes between healthy human individuals. The data were produced by immunoSEQ multiplex PCR, yet TCRdb's version contains in-frame clones alone and is incomplete. The sample contains under 2,000,000 clones, over 85% of which appear only once. Sequencing was done on a sample of naive CD8+ T cells sorted from blood. The receptors here all came from a man aged 18 to 35 in good health. The CDR3 runs from the conserved cysteine through the conserved F or W. D genes are given only for firm matches. Size tells how often a clone was seen (once, few, many) or the class of an expanded clone, and some rows leave it out.

clone size	V gene	J gene	D gene	CDR3 DNA	CDR3 protein
-	TRBV7-9	TRBJ1-1	-	TGTGCCAGCTCCCGAGGTGCCAAGCCTGAAGCTTTCTTT	CASSRGAKPEAFF
-	TRBV19	TRBJ1-4	-	TGTGCCAGTAGTAGACTAGACAGTGCAACTAATGAAAAACTGTTTTTT	CASSRLDSATNEKLFF
-	TRBV27	TRBJ2-5	-	TGTGCCAGCAGTACCGGGACCGACCTTCAAGAGACCCAGTACTTC	CASSTGTDLQETQYF
few	TRBV29-1	TRBJ1-1	-	TGCAGCGTTGAAAGGGGGGCGAACACTGAAGCTTTCTTT	CSVERGANTEAFF
-	TRBV10-2	TRBJ2-1	-	TGCGCCAGCAGTGAAGGCCAGGGCTTAACCTACAATGAGCAGTTCTTC	CASSEGQGLTYNEQFF
-	TRBV7-9	TRBJ2-7	TRBD1	TGTGCCACGGAGGACAGGTTCTCCTACGAGCAGTACTTC	CATEDRFSYEQYF
-	TRBV5-1	TRBJ1-2	TRBD1	TGCGCCAGCAGCCCCCTAGAACCGGGACAGGGGGCGAACTATGGCTACACCTTC	CASSPLEPGQGANYGYTF
-	TRBV5-5	TRBJ1-1	-	TGTGCGAGAACCTGCCAGGTGAACACTGAAGCTTTCTTT	CARTCQVNTEAFF
once	TRBV5-1	TRBJ1-4	-	TGCGCCAGCAGCCCGGGAGGGGATGTTCTGTTTTTT	CASSPGGDVLFF
-	TRBV5-1	TRBJ2-1	-	TGCGCCAGCAGCTTGGCGGGGGTTAATGAGCAGTTCTTC	CASSLAGVNEQFF
-	TRBV9	TRBJ2-7	-	TGTGCCAGCAGCGTAGGTTGGGGGAGCTCCTACGAGCAGTACTTC	CASSVGWGSSYEQYF
-	TRBV29-1	TRBJ2-1	-	TGCAGCGCATCTCCGACAGAACATTACAATGAGCAGTTCTTC	CSASPTEHYNEQFF
-	TRBV5-8	TRBJ1-2	-	TGTGCCAGCAGCTTGGCCGGGGGCAGTAACTATGGCTACACCTTC	CASSLAGGSNYGYTF
-	TRBV9	TRBJ2-3	TRBD1	TGTGCCAGCAGCGGAACCCCGGGACAGGGGATCACAGATACGCAGTATTTT	CASSGTPGQGITDTQYF
-	TRBV29-1	TRBJ1-2	TRBD1	TGCAGCGTTGAAGACGACAGGGACTATGGCTACACCTTC	CSVEDDRDYGYTF
once	TRBV25-1	TRBJ2-7	TRBD1	TGTGCCAGCAGTGAATTCGGTCGGGACAGCATTACCTACGAGCAGTACTTC	CASSEFGRDSITYEQYF
-	TRBV10-3	TRBJ2-2	-	TGTGCCATCAGTGAGTCCATTGGTCCCGGGGAGCTGTTTTTT	CAISESIGPGELFF
-	TRBV2	TRBJ2-7	TRBD1	TGTGCCAGCAGTCGTGAGGTATTAGGACAGGGCTACGAGCAGTACTTC	CASSREVLGQGYEQYF
-	TRBV5-1	TRBJ2-5	TRBD1	TGCGCCAGCAGCTCTACAGGGGCGGGAGAGACCCAGTACTTC	CASSSTGAGETQYF
-	TRBV7-2	TRBJ2-1	TRBD2	TGTGCCAGCAGCTTAGGCGGGAGAGGTGAGCAGTTCTTC	CASSLGGRGEQFF
-	TRBV7-9	TRBJ2-3	TRBD2	TGTGCCAGCAACGGACTAGCGGGGGTCGATGGGAGCACAGATACGCAGTATTTT	CASNGLAGVDGSTDTQYF
-	TRBV28	TRBJ1-4	-	TGTGCCAGCAGTTTATTCGGGACGGATAATGAAAAACTGTTTTTT	CASSLFGTDNEKLFF
once	TRBV5-4	TRBJ2-7	TRBD1	TGTGCCAGCAGCGGTTTGACAGGGCGGGTCGACGAGCAGTACTTC	CASSGLTGRVDEQYF
-	TRBV7-2	TRBJ2-5	TRBD1	TGTGCCAGCAGCTTAGCTTTGAGGAGGCCAGGGGGCCAAGAGACCCAGTACTTC	CASSLALRRPGGQETQYF
-	TRBV10-3	TRBJ1-1	TRBD1	TGTGCCATCAGTGATCCGACAGGGCTGAACACTGAAGCTTTCTTT	CAISDPTGLNTEAFF
-	TRBV30	TRBJ2-3	TRBD2	TGTGCCTGGAGTGCAATAGCGGGGTCCACAGATACGCAGTATTTT	CAWSAIAGSTDTQYF
few	TRBV27	TRBJ2-7	TRBD2	TGTGCCAGCAGTCCGGGGACTAGCGGGAGATACGAGCAGTACTTC	CASSPGTSGRYEQYF
-	TRBV18	TRBJ2-7	-	TGTGCCAGCTCACCACCGACAGTCTACGAGCAGTACTTC	CASSPPTVYEQYF
-	TRBV6-5	TRBJ1-6	-	TGTGCCAGCAGTTACTCGGACAGTAAAGGATCACCCCTCCACTTT	CASSYSDSKGSPLHF
-	TRBV5-1	TRBJ2-3	TRBD2	TGCGCCAGCTCCTACCAGCGGGACCTCACAGATACGCAGTATTTT	CASSYQRDLTDTQYF
-	TRBV4-1	TRBJ2-7	-	TGCGCCAGCAGCCAAAACGGCTACGAGCAGTACTTC	CASSQNGYEQYF
-	TRBV7-6	TRBJ2-1	-	TGTGCCAGCAGCTTATTCATGGGTGGGAGCTCGGGGAATGAGCAGTTCTTC	CASSLFMGGSSGNEQFF
-	TRBV9	TRBJ1-6	-	TGTGCCAGCAGCCAAGAGGTCCAGGCGACAGAAAATTCACCCCTCCACTTT	CASSQEVQATENSPLHF
-	TRBV6-1	TRBJ2-7	-	TGTGCCAGCAGTGAATTGGGGACAACCACCTACGAGCAGTACTTC	CASSELGTTTYEQYF
-	TRBV9	TRBJ1-5	-	TGTGCCAGCAGCACCCAGAGGTCAGGGGATAGCAATCAGCCCCAGCATTTT	CASSTQRSGDSNQPQHF
once	TRBV30	TRBJ1-2	-	TGTGCCTGGGGCCTCGGGGGGAACTATGGCTACACCTTC	CAWGLGGNYGYTF
-	TRBV11-2	TRBJ2-1	TRBD2	TGTGCCAGCAGCTTAGTGGTAGGGACTAGCGGCCACCCATCCAATGAGCAGTTCTTC	CASSLVVGTSGHPSNEQFF
-	TRBV29-1	TRBJ2-7	-	TGCAGCGTTGGCGACGTCGACTCCTACGAGCAGTACTTC	CSVGDVDSYEQYF
-	TRBV7-9	TRBJ2-3	-	TGTGCCAGCAGCGAAATCCCAGATACGCAGTATTTT	CASSEIPDTQYF
once	TRBV6-5	TRBJ2-3	-	TGTGCCAGCAGTTTCCTGCGGGGTAGCACAGATACGCAGTATTTT	CASSFLRGSTDTQYF
-	TRBV7-2	TRBJ2-5	-	TGTGCCAGCAAAGGGGGGGACTTAAGACAAGAGACCCAGTACTTC	CASKGGDLRQETQYF
-	TRBV7-9	TRBJ1-2	-	TGTGCCAGCAGCGCCGGGGCCTATGGCTACACCTTC	CASSAGAYGYTF
-	TRBV11-2	TRBJ2-2	TRBD2	TGTGCCAGCAGCACACTACTAGCGGCCGGGGAGCTGTTTTTT	CASSTLLAAGELFF
-	TRBV13	TRBJ2-7	-	TGTGCCAGCAGCCCAGGGGCGGGCGAGCAGTACTTC	CASSPGAGEQYF
-	TRBV5-6	TRBJ1-3	-	TGTGCCAGCAGCTTGTCCCTTAACTCTGGAAACACCATATATTTT	CASSLSLNSGNTIYF
once	TRBV2	TRBJ1-2	-	TGTGCCAGCAGTGAAGCGCTTCCGGGGGCAACCTTCTATGGCTACACCTTC	CASSEALPGATFYGYTF
once	TRBV5-1	TRBJ2-1	TRBD2	TGCGCCAGCAGCTTCGGAGCGGGAGGGCCCCATGAGCAGTTCTTC	CASSFGAGGPHEQFF
-	TRBV4-2	TRBJ2-7	TRBD2	TGTGCCAGCAGCCAAGATCCCCCGACTAGCGGGGGCTGGATACCCTACGAGCAGTACTTC	CASSQDPPTSGGWIPYEQYF
-	TRBV28	TRBJ2-7	-	TGTGCCAGCAGTTTCCAGGACGGCTACGAGCAGTACTTC	CASSFQDGYEQYF
-	TRBV15	TRBJ2-7	-	TGTGCCACCAGCAGAGAGGACGGCTTCCTCTACGAGCAGTACTTC	CATSREDGFLYEQYF
-	TRBV14	TRBJ2-5	-	TGTGCCAGCAGCCCTAAAGTGTACCAAGAGACCCAGTACTTC	CASSPKVYQETQYF